A selection of T cell receptor beta chains follows, all from one sample in a study of vaccination effects on CD4 cells after COVID-19. Clones were sequenced by immunoSEQ multiplex PCR, and TCRdb holds only the in-frame ones, with some missing. The sample records tens of thousands of clones, about three quarters being singletons. Their cognate antigens are unknown. The starting material was CD4+ T cells from PBMCs cultured with HCoV-NL63 spike peptides, obtained before COVID-19 vaccination. These receptors originate from a human donor who had a prior SARS-CoV-2 infection. The CDR3 runs from the conserved cysteine through the conserved F or W. Each record gives: J gene, V gene, clone size, D gene, CDR3 DNA, CDR3 protein. D genes are given only for firm matches. Rows may omit the clone size; those that give it use once, few, many or a size class.

j_call: TRBJ2-7
v_call: TRBV5-1
clone_size: -
d_call: -
cdr3_nt: TGCGCCAGCAGCATACCAGGGGTTCCGGTCTACGAGCAGTACTTC
cdr3_aa: CASSIPGVPVYEQYF

j_call: TRBJ2-1
v_call: TRBV9
clone_size: -
d_call: TRBD2
cdr3_nt: TGTGCCAGCAGCGTGACTAGCGGGGGGGCTATCAATGAGCAGTTCTTC
cdr3_aa: CASSVTSGGAINEQFF

j_call: TRBJ1-1
v_call: TRBV7-3
clone_size: -
d_call: -
cdr3_nt: TGTGCCAGCAGCTCTACCGGGAGAACTGAAGCTTTCTTT
cdr3_aa: CASSSTGRTEAFF

j_call: TRBJ2-3
v_call: TRBV9
clone_size: few
d_call: TRBD2
cdr3_nt: TGTGCCAGCAGCCCCCGGACTAGCGGGAGGGCCGAAGGGTATACGCAGTATTTT
cdr3_aa: CASSPRTSGRAEGYTQYF

j_call: TRBJ2-5
v_call: TRBV18
clone_size: -
d_call: -
cdr3_nt: TGTGCCAGCACCCAGACAGGTGGAGAGACCCAGTACTTC
cdr3_aa: CASTQTGGETQYF

j_call: TRBJ1-5
v_call: TRBV27
clone_size: -
d_call: TRBD1
cdr3_nt: TGTGCCAGCAGTAGATCAGGGGGGACTCAGCCCCAGCATTTT
cdr3_aa: CASSRSGGTQPQHF

j_call: TRBJ1-2
v_call: TRBV29-1
clone_size: -
d_call: TRBD1
cdr3_nt: TGCAGCGTTTCCCCAGGGGGCAGGGGCTACACCTTC
cdr3_aa: CSVSPGGRGYTF

j_call: TRBJ1-2
v_call: TRBV5-6
clone_size: few
d_call: -
cdr3_nt: TGTGCCAGCAGCCCCCCGTCCGGGGGACGGACTTATGGCTACACCTTC
cdr3_aa: CASSPPSGGRTYGYTF

j_call: TRBJ1-2
v_call: TRBV24-1
clone_size: -
d_call: -
cdr3_nt: TGTGCCACCAGTGAAAAGACAGGCGACTATGGCTACACCTTC
cdr3_aa: CATSEKTGDYGYTF

j_call: TRBJ1-5
v_call: TRBV6-2/TRBV6-3
clone_size: -
d_call: -
cdr3_nt: TGTGCCAGCAGTACCCGGACGGAGTATAGCAATCAGCCCCAGCATTTT
cdr3_aa: CASSTRTEYSNQPQHF

j_call: TRBJ2-2
v_call: TRBV5-1
clone_size: -
d_call: TRBD2
cdr3_nt: TGCGCCAGCAGCTTGGCCCACAGGGGGGCTACGGGACTAGCGGAGGGCTGGACCGGGGAGCTGTTTTTT
cdr3_aa: CASSLAHRGATGLAEGWTGELFF

j_call: TRBJ2-3
v_call: TRBV21-1
clone_size: -
d_call: -
cdr3_nt: TGTGCCAGCAGAATCCGACAGGGAATTCGGAGCACAGATACGCAGTATTTT
cdr3_aa: CASRIRQGIRSTDTQYF

j_call: TRBJ1-2
v_call: TRBV7-9
clone_size: -
d_call: -
cdr3_nt: TGTGCCAGCAGCTTAAAGGACAGCGGGACCTTC
cdr3_aa: CASSLKDSGTF

j_call: TRBJ1-2
v_call: TRBV5-6
clone_size: -
d_call: -
cdr3_nt: TGTGCCAGCAGCTTGGGGTGGGACCGTGGCTACACCTTC
cdr3_aa: CASSLGWDRGYTF

j_call: TRBJ2-7
v_call: TRBV14
clone_size: once
d_call: TRBD1
cdr3_nt: TGTGCCAGCAGTTTGGCCCCCGGACAGGGCTCCTACGAGCAGTACTTC
cdr3_aa: CASSLAPGQGSYEQYF

j_call: TRBJ2-7
v_call: TRBV6-4
clone_size: -
d_call: TRBD2
cdr3_nt: TGTGCCAGAGTAAGCGGGAGGGCCATATACGAGCAGTACTTC
cdr3_aa: CARVSGRAIYEQYF